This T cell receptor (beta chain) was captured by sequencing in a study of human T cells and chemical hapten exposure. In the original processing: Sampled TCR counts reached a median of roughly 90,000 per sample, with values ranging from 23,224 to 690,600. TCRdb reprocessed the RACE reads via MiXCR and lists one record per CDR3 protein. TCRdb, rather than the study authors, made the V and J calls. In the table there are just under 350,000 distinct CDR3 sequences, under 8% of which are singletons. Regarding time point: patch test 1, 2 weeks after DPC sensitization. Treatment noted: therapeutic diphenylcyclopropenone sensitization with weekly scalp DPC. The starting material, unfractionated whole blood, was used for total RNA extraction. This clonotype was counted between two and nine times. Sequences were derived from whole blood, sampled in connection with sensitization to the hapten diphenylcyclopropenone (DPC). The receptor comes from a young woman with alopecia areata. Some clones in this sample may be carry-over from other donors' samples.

CDR3 amino acids: CASSGQGSGTEAFF. In nucleotides, the CDR3 is TGTGCCAGCAGCGGACAGGGGTCGGGGACTGAAGCTTTCTTT. The rearrangement joins TRBV7-9 to TRBJ1-1; 9 nucleotides align to TRBD1. Germline V CDR1 and CDR2: SEHNR, FQNEAQ (reference sequence). The junction had 6 bases not matched to a gene; V was cut back by 5 bases and J by 5 bases. This CDR3 has 14 amino acids.